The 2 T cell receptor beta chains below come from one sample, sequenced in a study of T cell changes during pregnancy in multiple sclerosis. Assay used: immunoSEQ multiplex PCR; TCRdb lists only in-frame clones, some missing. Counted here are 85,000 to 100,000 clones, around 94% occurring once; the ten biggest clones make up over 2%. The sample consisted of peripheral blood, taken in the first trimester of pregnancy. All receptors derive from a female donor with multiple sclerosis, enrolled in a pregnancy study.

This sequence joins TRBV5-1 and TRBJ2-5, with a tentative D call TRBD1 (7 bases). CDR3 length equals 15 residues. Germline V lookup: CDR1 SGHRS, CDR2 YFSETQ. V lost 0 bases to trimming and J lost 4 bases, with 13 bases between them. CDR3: CASSLARQGGETQYF. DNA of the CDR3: TGCGCCAGCAGCTTGGCGAGGCAGGGGGGAGAGACCCAGTACTTC.

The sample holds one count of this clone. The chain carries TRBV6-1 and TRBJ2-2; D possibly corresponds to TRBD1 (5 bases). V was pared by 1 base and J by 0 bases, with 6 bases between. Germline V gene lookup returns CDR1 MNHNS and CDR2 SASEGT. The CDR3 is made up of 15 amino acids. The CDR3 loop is CASSEGQTNTGELFF. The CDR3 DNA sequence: TGTGCCAGCAGTGAAGGACAGACGAACACCGGGGAGCTGTTTTTT.